Included here is one T cell receptor beta chain sequence, with context. V was pared by 5 bases and J by 0 bases, with 15 bases between. The CDR3 covers 16 residues. Germline CDR1 LGHNT, CDR2 FRNRAP. This entry belongs to a study of blood T cell repertoires in COVID-19. At the level of the study: Samples representing acute and convalescent COVID-19 were sourced from the United States, Italy and Spain.

Using immunoSEQ multiplex PCR, the repertoire was profiled, and TCRdb retains in-frame clones only, with some absent. Among about 150,000 clones listed, 88% were seen once. V and J are TRBV12-5 and TRBJ2-3; no clear D. Sequencing was performed on PBMCs or T cells enriched from blood (not recorded which). The TCR was taken from a woman in her forties or fifties who had recovered from COVID-19. This CDR3 reads CASGPPPVTSTDTQYF. CDR3 in DNA: TGTGCTAGTGGTCCCCCCCCGGTTACTAGCACAGATACGCAGTATTTT.